What follows are 17 T cell receptor beta chains derived from one specimen sequenced in a study of T cell responses to AZD1222 COVID-19 vaccine. Measured with immunoSEQ multiplex PCR; TCRdb has only the in-frame clones, and not every one. The table shows around 94,000 clones, with 85% to 90% occurring only once. The specimen comprised peripheral blood, sampled on day 0 of AZD1222 vaccination. The receptors here all came from an adult in good health.

The V and J genes are TRBV11-2 and TRBJ1-6; 7 nucleotides line up with TRBD1. This CDR3 is built from 14 residues. The V gene end was trimmed by 11 bases and the J gene end by 10 bases; junction bases not matched to a gene: 14. In germline, CDR1 is SGHAT, CDR2 FQNNGV. This CDR3 reads CASKTGSPHSPLHF. CDR3 DNA sequence: TGTGCCTCCAAGACAGGGTCTCCCCACTCACCCCTCCACTTT.

V and J are TRBV30 and TRBJ1-5, with 7 bases matching TRBD1. This CDR3 is built from 15 residues. Per the germline V gene, CDR1 is GTSNPN and CDR2 is SVGIG (reference sequence). The V segment lost 1 base and the J segment 7 bases; nucleotides outside the gene matches: 10. The CDR3 region is CAWSGLGAGGQPQHF. The CDR3, as DNA: TGTGCCTGGAGTGGCCTAGGGGCAGGGGGACAGCCCCAGCATTTT.

This clone came up many times. The CDR3, as DNA: TGTGCCTGGAAAAGGATGGCGAACACCGGGGAGCTGTTTTTT. Amino acids: CAWKRMANTGELFF. This chain links TRBV30 with TRBJ2-2, with unresolved D. This CDR3 region has 14 residues. The V gene's germline CDR1 is GTSNPN and CDR2 SVGIG (reference sequence). V lost 4 bases, J lost 0 bases, and 9 bases lay in between.

This rearrangement joins TRBV6-5 to TRBJ2-1; D could derive from TRBD1 or TRBD2 (6 bases each). V lost 6 bases to trimming and J lost 2 bases, with 14 bases between them. Germline values: CDR1 MNHEY, CDR2 SVGAGI. The CDR3 contains 15 residues. This chain's CDR3 is CASSWGALAYNEQFF. The CDR3 DNA follows: TGTGCCAGCAGCTGGGGGGCCCTCGCCTACAATGAGCAGTTCTTC.

The chain links TRBV5-1 to TRBJ2-1; D perhaps matches TRBD1 (5 bases). This CDR3 is 15 amino acids long. Germline V lookup: CDR1 SGHRS, CDR2 YFSETQ. The V end was cut by 3 bases, the J end by 6 bases, with 16 bases between. The CDR3 reads CASSSDRLPPNEQFF. The CDR3 DNA reads TGCGCCAGCAGCTCTGACAGACTGCCTCCCAATGAGCAGTTCTTC.

The chain uses TRBV28 and TRBJ1-5, with a possible D match to TRBD1 (5 bases). V lost 7 bases to trimming and J lost 6 bases, with 25 bases between them. This CDR3 has 17 residues. CDR1 and CDR2 from the germline V gene are MDHEN and SYDVKM. The CDR3 bases are TGTGCCAGCACAAAAAGGGACCGCCGGGGTTTGGGTCAGCCCCAGCATTTT. It yields the protein CASTKRDRRGLGQPQHF.

The CDR3 spells CASGGGPPGGSPLHF. The CDR3 DNA is TGTGCCAGCGGGGGGGGACCCCCGGGAGGTTCACCCCTCCACTTT. J is TRBJ1-6 and V is TRBV3-1 (or the pseudogene TRBV3-2); tentative D call: TRBD1 (5 bases). V was shortened by 8 bases and J by 9 bases, with 20 bases between the two germline ends. Germline values: CDR1 LGHDT, CDR2 YNNKEL (reference sequence). The CDR3 spans 15 residues.

The J gene is TRBJ1-2, the V gene TRBV12-3 or TRBV12-4; no firm D call. Trimming left V 6 bases short and J 3 bases short, with 11 bases between. This CDR3 is 13 amino acids long. The CDR3 DNA sequence: TGTGCCAGCAGGGACTATGAAGACTATGGCTACACCTTC. Its translation is CASRDYEDYGYTF.

This clone was counted a few times. This chain connects TRBV18 to TRBJ1-5, with a weak D call TRBD1 (5 bases). Germline loops: CDR1 KGHSH, CDR2 LQKENI. Trimming stripped 2 bases from V and 6 bases from J, with 11 bases between. The CDR3 sequence is 14 residues long. CDR3 residues: CASSPITGPQPQHF. CDR3 DNA: TGTGCCAGCTCACCAATAACGGGGCCTCAGCCCCAGCATTTT.

The chain uses TRBV28 and TRBJ1-4, with D possibly being TRBD1 (6 bases). Between the trimmed V and J ends, which lost 6 bases and 10 bases, there was a span of 18 bases. The CDR3 loop spans 14 amino acids. The germline V gene encodes CDR1 MDHEN and CDR2 SYDVKM. The CDR3: CASSPGHGDGKLFF. Here the CDR3 DNA reads TGTGCCAGCAGCCCGGGACACGGGGACGGAAAACTGTTTTTT.

The rearrangement links TRBV21-1 to TRBJ1-4; TRBD1, the table's D call, was not compared with the DNA. TRBV21-1 is designated a pseudogene. This CDR3 is 17 amino acids long. DNA of the CDR3: TGTGCCAGCAGCAGGGCTCCCGGGACAGGGGTTAATGAAAAACTGTTTTTT. It translates to CASSRAPGTGVNEKLFF.

The gene calls are TRBV27 and TRBJ1-5; possible D gene TRBD1, 5 bases. Germline lookup yields CDR1 MNHEY and CDR2 SMNVEV (reference sequence). V was cut by 2 bases and J by 11 bases, with 16 bases left in between. The CDR3 has 14 amino acids. The CDR3 region is CASSLGSQVGSQHF. CDR3 nucleotides: TGTGCCAGCAGTTTAGGATCACAGGTAGGGTCCCAGCATTTT.

This clone was observed a handful of times. This rearrangement joins TRBV11-2 to TRBJ2-7; TRBD2 aligns across 9 bases. After removal of 5 bases from V and 4 bases from J, the junction contained 6 bases not matched to a gene. This CDR3 is 14 amino acids long. Germline lookup yields CDR1 SGHAT and CDR2 FQNNGV. The CDR3 DNA reads TGTGCCAGCAGCGGCCTGGCGGGGGGGTACGAGCAGTACTTC. It translates to CASSGLAGGYEQYF.

The V call is TRBV7-9, the J call TRBJ2-1; D may be TRBD1 (6 bases). The CDR3 has 15 residues. V was shortened by 5 bases and J by 7 bases, with 18 bases between the two germline ends. Germline V gives CDR1 SEHNR, CDR2 FQNEAQ (reference sequence). In DNA form, the CDR3 reads TGTGCCAGCAGCGCCCGGATGGGGGCAGTAAATGAGCAGTTCTTC. Protein sequence: CASSARMGAVNEQFF.

This clone came up a few times. This chain links TRBV19 with TRBJ1-2, with D maybe TRBD1 (5 bases). V was shortened by 2 bases and J by 6 bases, with 13 bases between the two germline ends. CDR1 and CDR2 (germline): LNHDA, SQIVND (reference sequence). CDR3 length: 14 amino acids. The CDR3 spells CASSISAAGNGYTF. CDR3 nucleotides: TGTGCCAGTAGTATATCTGCGGCAGGGAATGGCTACACCTTC. The variable domain in full, completed from reference TRBV19 and TRBJ1-2, reads DGGITQSPKYLFRKEGQNVTLSCEQNLNHDAMYWYRQDPGQGLRLIYYSQIVNDFQKGDIAEGYSVSREKKESFPLTVTSAQKNPTAFYLCASSISAAGNGYTFGSGTRLTVV.

This sequence joins TRBV19 and TRBJ1-6; no clear D. V dropped 6 bases and J dropped 7 bases, with 10 bases sitting between them. The CDR3 runs 13 residues. In germline, CDR1 is LNHDA, CDR2 SQIVND (reference sequence). CDR3 DNA: TGTGCCAGTAGGACTGGTGCGAATTCACCCCTCCACTTT. Protein: CASRTGANSPLHF.

This sequence joins TRBV10-3 and TRBJ1-1; possible D gene TRBD1, 6 bases. The germline gives CDR1 ENHRY, CDR2 SYGVKD. This CDR3 spans 15 amino acids. Between the trimmed V and J ends, which lost 6 bases and 5 bases, there was a span of 19 bases. The CDR3 here is CAIRLQQGGETEAFF. The CDR3 coding sequence is TGTGCCATCAGATTACAACAGGGTGGGGAGACTGAAGCTTTCTTT.